Listed here is a single TCR beta chain. Its antigen is not known. The second PCR ran about 6 to 11 cycles with a sample-barcoded 5' primer and J-beta primers. Each cDNA molecule was tagged by a template-switch adaptor with 12 random nucleotides. From the 5' RACE reads, TCRdb called clonotypes with MiXCR, one entry per CDR3 protein. Of roughly 830,000 distinct CDR3 sequences listed, 60% to 80% were seen once; the top ten hold about a quarter. The data originate from a study of blood T cells in healthy people across ages. General study points: Comparison with aged donors showed that long-lived donors had more naive CD4+ cells and higher diversity. Expanded clonotype changes were possibly confounded by unknown donor CMV status.

Trimming took 4 bases from V and 3 from J, leaving 13 bases between them. This CDR3 is built from 13 residues. Germline V lookup: CDR1 SQVTM, CDR2 ANQGSEA. The receptor comes from a man aged 25-40 years in good health. What was sequenced was blood. This chain connects TRBV29-1 to TRBJ2-7; maybe TRBD1 (6 bases). CDR3 loop: CSVATTGNYEQYF. Written as DNA, the CDR3 is TGCAGCGTTGCTACTACAGGGAACTACGAGCAGTACTTC.